Listed below are T cell receptor beta chains from one sample, sequenced in a study of CD8+CD57+ T cells in acquired aplastic anemia. Each CDR3 protein is one row after TCRdb ran MiXCR on the reads. The data hold around 430,000 distinct CDR3 sequences, with less than 35% observed a single time. Material for sequencing was sorted CD4+, CD8+, or CD8+CD57+ T cells (not recorded which) from PBMCs. These receptor sequences come from a human donor with aplastic anemia. The conserved cysteine and the conserved F or W are not part of the CDR3 here. A D gene is named only where the DNA matches it firmly.

D,J,V,CDR3
NA,TRBJ1-5,TRBV12-5,ASGLEERQPQH
TRBD2,TRBJ2-7,TRBV27,ASSLTPTGGPYEQY
NA,TRBJ2-2,TRBV7-2,ASSLAGGANTGELF
NA,TRBJ1-6,TRBV7-2,ASSLSRNSPLH
NA,TRBJ1-6,TRBV4-1,ASSQVLRH
NA,TRBJ1-1,TRBV5-5,ASSLKVKNTEAF
NA,TRBJ2-7,TRBV7-2,ASSLSADSNYEQY
TRBD2,TRBJ2-1,TRBV20-1,SARRGVDNEQF
NA,TRBJ1-3,TRBV9,ASSAGGGLDTIY
NA,TRBJ2-7,TRBV30,AWSNGLFNEQY
TRBD2,TRBJ2-1,TRBV2,ASSLRTSVDEQF
NA,TRBJ1-1,TRBV19,ASSIDRNTEAF
TRBD1,TRBJ1-2,TRBV9,ASSPRPGTGEVNGYT
NA,TRBJ1-5,TRBV10-3,ASKYRDTPLDRNQPQH
NA,TRBJ1-5,TRBV27,ASSYQTPGLSQPQH
NA,TRBJ2-5,TRBV2,ASRGTQQETQY
NA,TRBJ2-7,TRBV29-1,TTPGLEQY
NA,TRBJ1-3,TRBV20-1,SARSAESSGNTIY
NA,TRBJ1-2,TRBV6-1,ASSELVDSYGYT
NA,TRBJ2-5,TRBV29-1,SVEAEGRETQY
NA,TRBJ1-5,TRBV12-3/TRBV12-4,ASSFWQGNNQPQH
TRBD1,TRBJ2-7,TRBV15,ATSTTRTGTYEQY
TRBD1,TRBJ2-7,TRBV5-1,ASQTEPGQGQYEQY
TRBD2,TRBJ2-1,TRBV7-3,ASSSGLAGVYEQF
NA,TRBJ2-5,TRBV7-3,ASSLGRGGQPSQY
NA,TRBJ1-2,TRBV6-1,ASSQLFGEDGYT
TRBD1,TRBJ2-7,TRBV15,ATSRGLDRAEQY
TRBD1,TRBJ2-1,TRBV7-9,ASSSGTGRDEQF